What follows are 26 T cell receptor beta chains derived from one specimen sequenced in a study of siplizumab effects on memory and regulatory T cells. Profiling relied on immunoSEQ multiplex PCR, and the TCRdb table lists in-frame clones only, not all of them. In the table there are 98,000 or so clones, more than 85% of which are singletons. Sample: Tregs sorted from blood. Receptors originate from a human donor in good health.

The rearrangement joins TRBV27 to TRBJ1-5; tentatively, D is TRBD1 (5 bases). The CDR3 is 17 amino acids. The V end lost 8 bases, the J end lost 6 bases, and 26 bases lay between the germline ends. CDR1 is MNHEY and CDR2 is SMNVEV in the germline V gene (reference sequence). CDR3 protein: CASSIRLPRESRQPQHF. The CDR3 DNA reads as TGTGCCAGCTCGATTAGGCTTCCCAGGGAGAGCCGTCAGCCCCAGCATTTT.

This clone has a single count. The CDR3 DNA is TGTGCCAGTAGAAGCCCAGGCGAGAACTATGGCTACACCTTC. It translates to CASRSPGENYGYTF. The chain has TRBV19 and TRBJ1-2; D is ambiguous. V lost 6 bases, J lost 2 bases, and 13 bases lay in between. The germline CDR1 and CDR2 sequences are LNHDA and SQIVND (reference sequence). CDR3 length: 14 residues. Full variable domain (rest looked up from reference TRBV19 and TRBJ1-2): DGGITQSPKYLFRKEGQNVTLSCEQNLNHDAMYWYRQDPGQGLRLIYYSQIVNDFQKGDIAEGYSVSREKKESFPLTVTSAQKNPTAFYLCASRSPGENYGYTFGSGTRLTVV.

V gene TRBV5-4 combines with J gene TRBJ2-7; 11 positions agree with TRBD2. Germline CDR1 and CDR2: SGHNT and YYREEE (reference sequence). This CDR3 has 14 residues. After removal of 3 bases from V and 3 bases from J, the junction contained 2 bases not matched to a gene. CDR3 residues: CASSSSGGIYEQYF. The CDR3 nucleotides are TGTGCCAGCAGCTCTAGCGGGGGGATCTACGAGCAGTACTTC.

This chain uses TRBV11-2 with TRBJ2-2; D remains ambiguous. Trimming left V 3 bases short and J 1 base short, with 9 bases between. CDR3 size: 15 residues. Per the germline V gene, CDR1 is SGHAT and CDR2 is FQNNGV. As DNA, the CDR3 is TGTGCCAGCAGCTTGCGCAATCAGAACACCGGGGAGCTGTTTTTT. It codes for CASSLRNQNTGELFF.

This clone was recorded only once. The V and J genes are TRBV9 and TRBJ2-1; the match to TRBD2 covers 8 bases. This CDR3 region has 12 residues. Germline V CDR1 and CDR2: SGDLS, YYNGEE. V lost 3 bases and J lost 14; bases outside the gene matches: 7. This CDR3 is CASSEGTSKKFF. The DNA of the CDR3 is TGTGCCAGCAGCGAGGGGACTAGTAAAAAGTTCTTC.

This chain uses TRBV4-1 with TRBJ2-5, with a possible D match to TRBD2 (6 bases). V lost 6 bases and J 5 bases, leaving 19 bases between the germline ends. This CDR3 region has 15 residues. Germline-derived CDR1 and CDR2 are MGHRA and YSYEKL. The CDR3 DNA reads as TGCGCCAGCAGTATGGCGGGAAACCCAACCGAGACCCAGTACTTC. Translation: CASSMAGNPTETQYF.

This sequence joins TRBV7-2 and TRBJ1-6, with D uncertain. The CDR3 extends over 14 amino acids. Germline CDR1 is SGHTA and CDR2 is FQGNSA. The germline V and J ends were trimmed by 1 base and 10 bases, with 11 bases remaining between them. This chain's CDR3 is CASSLGEIGSPLHF. Here the CDR3 DNA reads TGTGCCAGCAGCTTAGGCGAGATAGGCTCACCCCTCCACTTT.

This clone occurred once. The genes are TRBV10-3 and TRBJ1-4; 7 bases agree with TRBD1. The CDR3 covers 16 residues. Germline CDR1 is ENHRY and CDR2 is SYGVKD. V dropped 5 bases and J dropped 0; count of bases not matched to a gene: 6. The CDR3 nucleotides read TGTGCCATCAGTCAGGACAGGACCGCAACTAATGAAAAACTGTTTTTT. Translation gives CAISQDRTATNEKLFF.

About this clone: This CDR3 is also generated by other DNA sequences in the sample. The chain has TRBV10-3 and TRBJ1-2, with 7 nucleotides matching TRBD1. Germline V gives CDR1 ENHRY, CDR2 SYGVKD. CDR3 length equals 12 residues. The J segment lost 5 bases and the V segment lost 4 bases, leaving 1 base of the junction unmatched. CDR3 nucleotides: TGTGCCATCAGTGGGACAGGTTATGGCTACACCTTC. This gives the protein CAISGTGYGYTF.

This chain links TRBV7-3 with TRBJ1-1, with 8 nucleotides matching TRBD1. Per germline, CDR1 SGHTA and CDR2 FQGTGA. The CDR3 loop spans 13 amino acids. Unmatched junction bases numbered 2, after V lost 4 bases and J lost 4 bases. CDR3 nucleotides: TGTGCCAGCAGCTCCAGGGGGCCCACTGAAGCTTTCTTT. Translation: CASSSRGPTEAFF.

This chain connects TRBV21-1 to TRBJ2-2; the D segment call TRBD1 is taken from the table without a DNA check. TRBV21-1 is a known pseudogene. There are 19 residues in the CDR3. CDR3 sequence (DNA): TGTGCCAGCAGCACTTCACAGGGGGTAAGTTGTTCCGACACCGGGGAGCTGTTTTTT. Residues: CASSTSQGVSCSDTGELFF.

The sample holds one count of this clone. The chain carries TRBV18 and TRBJ2-7; 8 nucleotides line up with TRBD1. The V segment lost 0 bases and the J segment 4 bases; nucleotides outside the gene matches: 8. The CDR3 contains 16 residues. CDR1 and CDR2 (germline): KGHSH, LQKENI. CDR3 in amino acids: CASSPPNGQGAYEQYF. CDR3 DNA sequence: TGTGCCAGCTCACCACCGAATGGGCAGGGGGCTTACGAGCAGTACTTC.

The V gene is TRBV5-6, the J gene TRBJ2-3, with 8 bases aligning to TRBD2. The CDR3 has 16 residues. V lost 0 bases, J lost 4 bases, and 7 bases stayed unmatched. The V gene's germline CDR1 is SGHDT and CDR2 YYEEEE. CDR3 residues: CASSLVGRGGPDTQYF. CDR3 coding DNA: TGTGCCAGCAGCTTGGTAGGCCGGGGGGGCCCAGATACGCAGTATTTT.

The chain's CDR3 is CASSSGVGATDTQYF. CDR3 in DNA: TGTGCCAGCAGTTCAGGGGTGGGAGCCACAGATACGCAGTATTTT. This chain joins TRBV6-4 and TRBJ2-3; TRBD1 might be the D (6 bases). The CDR3 consists of 15 residues. Germline assignment: CDR1 MRHNA and CDR2 SNTAGT. V was clipped by 5 bases and J by 2 bases, with 14 bases between them.

The V and J genes are TRBV5-1 and TRBJ2-2; 7 bases agree with TRBD2. In germline, CDR1 is SGHRS, CDR2 YFSETQ. This CDR3 has 16 residues. The junction had 12 bases not matched to a gene; V was cut back by 4 bases and J by 6 bases. The CDR3 nucleotides are TGCGCCAGCAGCCGACGGCAGGGAGGGATGGCCGGGGAGCTGTTTTTT. It yields the protein CASSRRQGGMAGELFF.

This clone appeared once. This chain uses TRBV15 with TRBJ2-7; D could derive from TRBD1 or TRBD2 (5 bases each). Per germline, CDR1 LNHNV and CDR2 YYDKDF (reference sequence). The CDR3 length is 15 residues. The V and J ends lost 5 bases and 6 bases respectively, with 20 bases between them. The CDR3 protein is CATSFGDAGVCEQYF. CDR3 coding DNA: TGTGCCACCAGCTTTGGGGACGCCGGGGTTTGCGAGCAGTACTTC.

As to this clone: Distinct nucleotide sequences in the sample also encode this CDR3. The chain has TRBV30 and TRBJ1-1; D gene unclear. Germline V gene lookup returns CDR1 GTSNPN and CDR2 SVGIG (reference sequence). V lost 3 bases and J lost 0, with 8 bases in between. The CDR3 runs 13 residues. As DNA, the CDR3 is TGTGCCTGGAGCCGGACGGTGAACACTGAAGCTTTCTTT. This encodes CAWSRTVNTEAFF.

The rearrangement uses TRBV19 and TRBJ2-1; a possible D gene is TRBD2 (6 bases). CDR3 size: 18 residues. V was shortened by 4 bases and J by 0 bases, with 19 bases between the two germline ends. The germline V gene has CDR1 LNHDA and CDR2 SQIVND (reference sequence). The CDR3 DNA follows: TGTGCCAGTAGTAACCCTTCTGGCGGGGTCAGCTCCTACAATGAGCAGTTCTTC. It encodes CASSNPSGGVSSYNEQFF.

This clone was seen just once. This chain links TRBV9 with TRBJ2-1; D is undetermined. From germline, CDR1 is SGDLS and CDR2 YYNGEE. V was clipped by 4 bases and J by 2 bases, with 10 bases between them. The CDR3 covers 14 residues. The CDR3 here is CASSRTVAYNEQFF. In DNA, the CDR3 is TGTGCCAGCAGCAGGACGGTCGCCTACAATGAGCAGTTCTTC.

The chain joins TRBV10-3 to TRBJ1-5, with D uncertain. The germline CDR1 and CDR2 sequences are ENHRY and SYGVKD. The CDR3 runs to 15 residues. V shed 2 bases and J shed 5 bases, with 13 bases lying between them. CDR3 DNA: TGTGCCATCAGTGAGAGGATGGGCGCGGATCAGCCCCAGCATTTT. It specifies CAISERMGADQPQHF.

The chain has TRBV12-5 and TRBJ1-1; D remains ambiguous. The CDR3 is 14 amino acids. Germline CDR1 is LGHNT and CDR2 is FRNRAP. V lost 6 bases and J 3 bases, leaving 14 bases between the germline ends. The CDR3 here is CASGPESTYTEAFF. CDR3 DNA sequence: TGTGCTAGTGGCCCGGAGTCGACTTACACTGAAGCTTTCTTT.

This clone came up many times. V usage is TRBV27 and J usage is TRBJ2-7; D call uncertain. CDR3 length: 10 residues. The V end was cut by 10 bases, the J end by 7 bases, with 11 bases between. The germline V gene encodes CDR1 MNHEY and CDR2 SMNVEV (reference sequence). CDR3 region: CATLSEEQYF. CDR3 nucleotide sequence: TGTGCCACACTTTCCGAGGAGCAGTACTTC.

This chain uses TRBV7-3 with TRBJ2-7; the D is unclear. This CDR3 spans 14 amino acids. The ends were cut back, 0 bases at V and 0 bases at J, with 6 bases in the middle. Germline CDR1 and CDR2: SGHTA and FQGTGA. In nucleotides, the CDR3 is TGTGCCAGCAGCTTAACGCACAGCTCCTACGAGCAGTACTTC. As protein: CASSLTHSSYEQYF. Based on the CDR3 plus reference TRBV7-3 and TRBJ2-7, the full variable domain is GAGVSQTPSNKVTEKGKYVELRCDPISGHTALYWYRQSLGQGPEFLIYFQGTGAADDSGLPNDRFFAVRPEGSVSTLKIQRTERGDSAVYLCASSLTHSSYEQYFGPGTRLTVT.

This sequence joins TRBV19 and TRBJ1-2; 7 bases line up with TRBD1. The V gene end was trimmed by 2 bases and the J gene end by 2 bases; junction bases not matched to a gene: 14. Germline V CDR1 and CDR2: LNHDA, SQIVND (reference sequence). CDR3 length: 18 amino acids. The CDR3 here is CASSIRATGSSANYGYTF. The CDR3 DNA reads as TGTGCCAGTAGTATAAGGGCGACAGGGAGCTCGGCCAACTATGGCTACACCTTC.

The gene calls are TRBV2 and TRBJ2-1, with a weak D call TRBD2 (5 bases). Germline CDR1 reads SNHLY; CDR2 reads FYNNEI. The CDR3 totals 14 residues. Between the trimmed V and J ends, which lost 6 bases and 9 bases, there was a span of 18 bases. The DNA for the CDR3 is TGTGCCAGCAGCCGTATTGAGGAGAGGGCTGAGCAGTTCTTC. It codes for CASSRIEERAEQFF.

V usage is TRBV5-1 and J usage is TRBJ2-3; perhaps TRBD1 as D (6 bases). Trimming removed 0 bases from V and 6 bases from J, with 17 bases in between. The germline gives CDR1 SGHRS, CDR2 YFSETQ. This CDR3 contains 16 residues. The chain's CDR3 is CASSLGGTGYGDTQYF. In nucleotides, the CDR3 is TGCGCCAGCAGCTTGGGCGGAACAGGGTATGGGGATACGCAGTATTTT.